What follows are 26 T cell receptor beta chains derived from one specimen sequenced in a study of control samples from healthy donors and cancer patients. Some clones are missing from TCRdb's copy, which holds only in-frame ones; the method was immunoSEQ multiplex PCR. Of around 100,000 clones detected, roughly 87% appear once; the ten largest clones hold 18%. The sequenced material came from blood. These receptors came from a woman between 45 and 65 years old in good health.

This rearrangement joins TRBV25-1 to TRBJ1-3, with D perhaps TRBD1 (5 bases). CDR3 length: 15 amino acids. Germline values: CDR1 MGHDK, CDR2 SYGVNS. The V and J ends lost 8 bases and 4 bases respectively, with 18 bases between them. The CDR3 protein is CASSLAGKAGNTIYF. DNA for the CDR3: TGTGCCAGCTCCCTGGCAGGGAAGGCCGGAAACACCATATATTTT.

This chain links TRBV7-6 with TRBJ1-1, with D unclear. Trimming pared 1 base from V and 3 bases from J, leaving 12 bases between. The germline gives CDR1 SGHVS, CDR2 FNYEAQ. The CDR3 sequence is 15 residues long. The CDR3 here is CASSLGSTVDTEAFF. The CDR3 DNA is TGTGCCAGCAGCTTAGGCTCCACAGTGGACACTGAAGCTTTCTTT.

The chain joins TRBV5-6 to TRBJ1-5; weak D call: TRBD1 (5 bases). The CDR3 contains 16 residues. CDR1 SGHDT and CDR2 YYEEEE come from the germline V gene. Trimming took 4 bases from V and 5 from J, leaving 19 bases between them. Written as DNA, the CDR3 is TGTGCCAGCAGCACGGGCGGGGACGTACCTTATCAGCCCCAGCATTTT. Amino acids: CASSTGGDVPYQPQHF. The entire variable domain, with the rest obtained from reference TRBV5-6 and TRBJ1-5, is as follows: DAGVTQSPTHLIKTRGQQVTLRCSPKSGHDTVSWYQQALGQGPQFIFQYYEEEERQRGNFPDRFSGHQFPNYSSELNVNALLLGDSALYLCASSTGGDVPYQPQHFGDGTRLSIL.

A few counts support this clone. The chain employs TRBV5-6 and TRBJ2-7; D call uncertain. This CDR3 has 11 residues. Per the germline V gene, CDR1 is SGHDT and CDR2 is YYEEEE. Trimming removed 2 bases from V and 7 bases from J, with 7 bases in between. CDR3 nucleotides: TGTGCCAGCAGCTTAACGGGTGAGCAGTACTTC. This sequence encodes CASSLTGEQYF.

The gene calls are TRBV9 and TRBJ1-5; 8 positions agree with TRBD1. The CDR3 has 14 residues. Trimming cost V 2 bases and J 3 bases; bases outside gene matches: 1. The germline gives CDR1 SGDLS, CDR2 YYNGEE. CDR3 loop: CASSVGQANQPQHF. The CDR3 coding sequence is TGTGCCAGCAGCGTGGGACAGGCCAATCAGCCCCAGCATTTT.

In the case of this clone: The junction departs from the called germline gene at one end, perhaps through a read error. In nucleotides, the CDR3 is TGTGCCTGGACCGACGGGGAGGGGAGCCTTTGGAGAGTGCCCTTC. Translated: CAWTDGEGSLWRVPF. The chain uses TRBV30 and TRBJ1-2; TRBD1 is a possible D gene (5 bases). CDR1 GTSNPN and CDR2 SVGIG come from the germline V gene (reference sequence). This CDR3 comprises 15 residues. The full variable domain, rest sourced from reference TRBV30 and TRBJ1-2, is SQTIHQWPATLVQPVGSPLSLECTVEGTSNPNLYWYRQAAGRGLQLLFYSVGIGQISSEVPQNLSASRPQDRQFILSSKKLLLSDSGFYLCAWTDGEGSLWRVPFGSGTRLTVV.

V and J are TRBV18 and TRBJ1-6, with TRBD1 as a possible D gene (5 bases). Germline V gene sequence: CDR1 KGHSH, CDR2 LQKENI. This CDR3 has 13 residues. V lost 4 bases to trimming and J lost 5 bases, with 6 bases between them. The CDR3 is CASSRRDNSPLHF. In DNA, the CDR3 is TGTGCCAGCTCACGCAGGGATAATTCACCCCTCCACTTT. Complete variable domain (other parts from reference TRBV18 and TRBJ1-6): NAGVMQNPRHLVRRRGQEARLRCSPMKGHSHVYWYRQLPEEGLKFMVYLQKENIIDESGMPKERFSAEFPKEGPSILRIQQVVRGDSAAYFCASSRRDNSPLHFGNGTRLTVT.

The rearrangement links TRBV16 to TRBJ2-7; D unclear. CDR1 is KGHSY, CDR2 FQNENV, per germline. This CDR3 comprises 13 residues. V was pared by 8 bases and J by 0 bases, with 11 bases between. As DNA, the CDR3 is TGTGCCAGCTCACGGTCGAACTCCTACGAGCAGTACGTC. Its translation is CASSRSNSYEQYV.

V usage is TRBV7-3 and J usage is TRBJ2-3, with unresolved D. V shed 0 bases and J shed 2 bases, with 6 bases lying between them. The CDR3 consists of 14 residues. In germline, CDR1 is SGHTA, CDR2 FQGTGA. The CDR3 sequence is CASSLTPVTDTQYF. The CDR3 DNA reads as TGTGCCAGCAGCTTAACGCCAGTCACAGATACGCAGTATTTT.

DNA for the CDR3: TGTGCCTCGGGACCGCGTCAGCCCCAGCATTTT. Its protein product is CASGPRQPQHF. V and J are TRBV10-3 and TRBJ1-5, with a weak D call TRBD1 (5 bases). Germline-derived CDR1 and CDR2 are ENHRY and SYGVKD. The CDR3 sequence is 11 residues long. V shed 11 bases and J shed 6 bases, with 11 bases lying between them.

The chain uses TRBV5-1 and TRBJ1-6, with TRBD1 as a possible D gene (6 bases). This CDR3 is 19 amino acids long. Germline values: CDR1 SGHRS, CDR2 YFSETQ. Trimming took 0 bases from V and 3 from J, leaving 19 bases between them. CDR3 region: CASSLGVTGIEFYNSPLHF. The CDR3 region has the DNA TGCGCCAGCAGCTTGGGGGTAACAGGGATCGAATTCTATAATTCACCCCTCCACTTT.

V usage is TRBV5-5 and J usage is TRBJ2-7; a weak D match, TRBD1 (6 bases). Trimming stripped 4 bases from V and 5 bases from J, with 25 bases between. CDR1 and CDR2 (germline): SGHKS, YYEKEE (reference sequence). This CDR3 is built from 17 residues. The CDR3 sequence: CASSLTLAQGWLDEQYV. The DNA for the CDR3 is TGTGCCAGCAGCCTAACCTTGGCGCAGGGGTGGCTCGACGAGCAGTACGTC.

The chain is built from TRBV19 and TRBJ2-2, with D possibly matching TRBD1 (5 bases). Between the trimmed V and J ends, which lost 10 bases and 2 bases, there was a span of 14 bases. Germline-derived CDR1 and CDR2 are LNHDA and SQIVND (reference sequence). The length of the CDR3 is 14 residues. The CDR3 coding sequence is TGTGCCACTTCCCCAGGGCTCAACACCGGGGAGCTGTTTTTT. This gives the protein CATSPGLNTGELFF.

The V call is TRBV21-1, the J call TRBJ2-1; the table's D call, TRBD2, has no DNA check behind it. TRBV21-1 is listed as a pseudogene. The CDR3 totals 11 residues. CDR3 region: CASSAGAGGFF. DNA of the CDR3: TGTGCCAGCAGCGCCGGAGCGGGTGGGTTCTTC.

This clone appeared once. The chain is built from TRBV5-8 and TRBJ1-5; TRBD1 aligns across 9 bases. Losses at the gene ends were 4 bases for V and 6 bases for J; bases not matched to a gene: 8. The CDR3 loop spans 15 amino acids. Germline V CDR1 and CDR2: SGHTS, YDEGEE. For the CDR3, the DNA is TGTGCCAGCAGCGAAGGACAGGGGCGGAGTCAGCCCCAGCATTTT. Residues: CASSEGQGRSQPQHF.

V gene TRBV3-1 (or the pseudogene TRBV3-2) combines with J gene TRBJ1-4; the D is unclear. CDR1 and CDR2 from the germline V gene are LGHDT and YNNKEL (reference sequence). This CDR3 contains 14 residues. The ends were cut back, 4 bases at V and 7 bases at J, with 13 bases in the middle. The CDR3 DNA is TGTGCCAGCAGCCTGGGTCCGGGTCGTGAAAAACTGTTTTTT. Encoded protein: CASSLGPGREKLFF.

The chain is built from TRBV12-3 or TRBV12-4 and TRBJ2-7, with D unclear. The CDR3 runs 12 residues. Trimming took 4 bases from V and 4 from J, leaving 8 bases between them. CDR3 coding DNA: TGTGCCAGCAGTTCCCTGCCGTACGAGCAGTACTTC. Translated, it gives CASSSLPYEQYF.

The rearrangement uses TRBV2 and TRBJ2-1; 8 positions match TRBD2. CDR3 length equals 16 residues. CDR1 is SNHLY and CDR2 is FYNNEI in the germline V gene. The trim removed 4 bases at V and 2 bases at J, leaving 7 bases unmatched. The CDR3 sequence: CASSGYLAGTYNEQFF. CDR3 coding DNA: TGTGCCAGCAGTGGTTACTTAGCGGGGACCTACAATGAGCAGTTCTTC. The full variable domain, its missing parts supplied by reference TRBV2 and TRBJ2-1, is EPEVTQTPSHQVTQMGQEVILRCVPISNHLYFYWYRQILGQKVEFLVSFYNNEISEKSEIFDDQFSVERPDGSNFTLKIRSTKLEDSAMYFCASSGYLAGTYNEQFFGPGTRLTVL.

The chain carries TRBV12-3 or TRBV12-4 and TRBJ2-3; D is undetermined. The V end was cut by 6 bases, the J end by 5 bases, with 6 bases between. This CDR3 comprises 11 residues. The CDR3: CASSLIDTQYF. CDR3 DNA sequence: TGTGCCAGCAGCTTAATAGATACGCAGTATTTT.

V is TRBV30 and J is TRBJ2-3; possibly TRBD2 for D (6 bases). The germline CDR1 and CDR2 sequences are GTSNPN and SVGIG (reference sequence). The CDR3 has 13 amino acids. Trimming cost V 2 bases and J 4 bases, with 10 bases left between them. The CDR3 DNA reads TGTGCCTGGAGTATCAGCGGGTCAGATACGCAGTATTTT. This sequence encodes CAWSISGSDTQYF.

This clone has a handful of counts. The CDR3 DNA follows: TGCAGTGCTCGTGACGGACAGGGCGGTTCGGCCACTGAAGCTTTCTTT. Amino acids: CSARDGQGGSATEAFF. The rearrangement uses TRBV20-1 and TRBJ1-1; TRBD1 matches 8 bases. Germline CDR1 DFQATT, CDR2 SNEGSKA (reference sequence). The CDR3 contains 16 residues. V lost 5 bases and J lost 4; bases outside the gene matches: 15.

This rearrangement joins TRBV2 to TRBJ2-5; D possibly corresponds to TRBD2 (5 bases). The length of the CDR3 is 14 residues. Trimming took 4 bases from V and 2 from J, leaving 11 bases between them. The V gene's germline CDR1 is SNHLY and CDR2 FYNNEI. The CDR3 nucleotides read TGTGCCAGCAGTGCTTTGTTAGCGCAAGAGACCCAGTACTTC. Translation: CASSALLAQETQYF. Drawing the rest from reference TRBV2 and TRBJ2-5, the complete variable domain is EPEVTQTPSHQVTQMGQEVILRCVPISNHLYFYWYRQILGQKVEFLVSFYNNEISEKSEIFDDQFSVERPDGSNFTLKIRSTKLEDSAMYFCASSALLAQETQYFGPGTRLLVL.

The J gene is TRBJ1-2, the V gene TRBV10-3; tentative D call: TRBD1 (6 bases). Germline assignment: CDR1 ENHRY and CDR2 SYGVKD. Trimming left V 0 bases short and J 0 bases short, with 17 bases between. The CDR3 totals 18 residues. CDR3 residues: CAISESGGPLGPNYGYTF. In nucleotides, the CDR3 is TGTGCCATCAGTGAGTCGGGGGGGCCCCTTGGACCTAACTATGGCTACACCTTC.

The CDR3 coding sequence is TGTGCCAGCAGTTATGGGGGCATAGAGACCCAGTACTTC. It translates to CASSYGGIETQYF. The chain combines TRBV6-5 with TRBJ2-5; tentatively, D is TRBD1 (6 bases). Trimming removed 3 bases at V and 4 bases at J, with 9 bases between. The CDR3 loop spans 13 amino acids. CDR1 is MNHEY and CDR2 is SVGAGI in the germline V gene.

The rearrangement joins TRBV2 to TRBJ2-3; D is uncertain. The CDR3 sequence is 14 residues long. Trimming pared 8 bases from V and 6 bases from J, leaving 18 bases between. Germline assignment: CDR1 SNHLY and CDR2 FYNNEI. The CDR3 DNA follows: TGTGCCAGCTTACCAAACTCCTTTGCTGATACGCAGTATTTT. It encodes CASLPNSFADTQYF.

This clone is large in the sample. The gene calls are TRBV7-8 and TRBJ1-5; D is possibly TRBD1 (6 bases). The length of the CDR3 is 16 residues. V was pared by 5 bases and J by 0 bases, with 14 bases between. From germline, CDR1 is SGHVS and CDR2 FQNEAQ. The CDR3 DNA follows: TGTGCCAGCAGCCTATGGACAGATTATAGCAATCAGCCCCAGCATTTT. Protein: CASSLWTDYSNQPQHF.